This TCR beta chain was obtained from a study of T cells expressing NK-cell markers. About the study: Sorted CD3+CD56+NKG2C+, CD3+CD56+NKG2C- and CD3+CD56-NKG2C+ T-cell subsets were beta-chain profiled.

Germline V gene lookup returns CDR1 MDHEN and CDR2 SYDVKM. The length of the CDR3 is 16 residues. Following a re-call of the 5' RACE reads, TCRdb has one entry per CDR3 protein and lacks DNA. The table for this sample gives approximately 550,000 distinct CDR3 sequences. Material: blood T cells: a sorted CD56 or NKG2C T cell subset, CD4+ or CD8+ T cells, or bulk PBMC T cells (not recorded which). The receptor's source is a man between 18 and 35 years old in good health. The chain links TRBV28 to TRBJ1-6. CDR3 loop: CASSLKTSSSYSPLHF.